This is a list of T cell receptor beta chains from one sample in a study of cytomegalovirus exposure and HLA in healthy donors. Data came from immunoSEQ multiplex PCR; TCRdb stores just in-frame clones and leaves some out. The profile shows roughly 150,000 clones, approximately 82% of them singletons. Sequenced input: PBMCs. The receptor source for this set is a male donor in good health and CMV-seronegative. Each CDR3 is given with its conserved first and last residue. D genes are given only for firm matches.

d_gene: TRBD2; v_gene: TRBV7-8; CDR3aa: CASSTTSGRKDNEQFF
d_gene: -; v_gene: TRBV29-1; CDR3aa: CSVETSGLNYGYTF
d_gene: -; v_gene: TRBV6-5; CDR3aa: CASSYSSGAGELFF
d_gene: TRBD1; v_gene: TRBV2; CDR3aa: CASSDGTGLTNTGELFF
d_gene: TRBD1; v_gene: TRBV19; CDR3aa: CASTDRGTGSHYGYTF
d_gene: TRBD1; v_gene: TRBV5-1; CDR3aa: CASSTGQAPYEQYF
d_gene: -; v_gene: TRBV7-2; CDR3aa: CASSLDPGEKLFF
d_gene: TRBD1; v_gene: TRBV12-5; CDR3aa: CASGYLPGTRGPLNSGNTIYF
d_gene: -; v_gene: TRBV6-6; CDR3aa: CASSQQGALFGNTIYF
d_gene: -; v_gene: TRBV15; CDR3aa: CATSRVGQSYEQYF
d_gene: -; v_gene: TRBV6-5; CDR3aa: CASSVARQAAYEQYF
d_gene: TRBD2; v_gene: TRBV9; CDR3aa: CASSVSGVNEQFF
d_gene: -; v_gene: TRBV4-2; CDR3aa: CASSQATISGQPQHF
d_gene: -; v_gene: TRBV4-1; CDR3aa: CASSRAGLAGANVLTF
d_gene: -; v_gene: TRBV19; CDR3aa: CASSIMGGRGDWQFF
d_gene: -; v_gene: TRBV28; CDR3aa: CASSLPGLSYEQYF
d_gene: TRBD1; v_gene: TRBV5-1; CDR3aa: CASSFHRGNTEAFF
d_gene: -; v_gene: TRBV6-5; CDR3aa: CASSYTQGKDTEAFF
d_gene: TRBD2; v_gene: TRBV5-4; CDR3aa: CASSLGPAGGVKTQYF
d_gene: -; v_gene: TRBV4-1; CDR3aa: CASSHVQENTEAFF
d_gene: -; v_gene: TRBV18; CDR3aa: CASSRYEGPGYEQYF
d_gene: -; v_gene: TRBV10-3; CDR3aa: CAIRQGGVWETQYF
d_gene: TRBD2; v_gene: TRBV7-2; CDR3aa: CASSLTSENTDTQYF
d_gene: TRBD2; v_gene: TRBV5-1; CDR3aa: CASSTSGSYNEQFF
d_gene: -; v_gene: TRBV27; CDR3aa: CASSLWANTEAFF
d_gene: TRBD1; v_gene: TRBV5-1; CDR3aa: CASSLRQGDEKLFF
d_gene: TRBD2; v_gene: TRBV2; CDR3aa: CASESGRSYNEQFF
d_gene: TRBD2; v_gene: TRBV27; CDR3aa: CASSLRGTILAGVREQFF
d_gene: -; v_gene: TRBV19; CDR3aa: CASNGGRGDTQYF
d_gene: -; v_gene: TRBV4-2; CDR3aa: CASSQVGSGLYGYTF
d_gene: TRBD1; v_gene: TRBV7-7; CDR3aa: CASSSGDRGVGETQYF
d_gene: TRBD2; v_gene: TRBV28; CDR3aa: CASRSGTSYNEQFF
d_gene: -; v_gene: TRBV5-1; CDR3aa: CASSLDSYNEQFF
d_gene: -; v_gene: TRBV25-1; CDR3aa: CASSEEGGGEWYGYTF
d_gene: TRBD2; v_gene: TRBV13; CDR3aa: CASSRDYSTDTQYF
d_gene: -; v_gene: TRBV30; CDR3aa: CAWSQENEKLFF
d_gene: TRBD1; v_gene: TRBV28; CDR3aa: CASSSYPGQVKETQYF
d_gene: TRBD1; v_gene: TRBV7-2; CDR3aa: CASSEGQGPFSGANVLTF
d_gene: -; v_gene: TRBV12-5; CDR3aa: CASGPLGGGGEAFF
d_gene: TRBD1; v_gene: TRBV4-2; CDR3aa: CASSQGSRQGLSYTF